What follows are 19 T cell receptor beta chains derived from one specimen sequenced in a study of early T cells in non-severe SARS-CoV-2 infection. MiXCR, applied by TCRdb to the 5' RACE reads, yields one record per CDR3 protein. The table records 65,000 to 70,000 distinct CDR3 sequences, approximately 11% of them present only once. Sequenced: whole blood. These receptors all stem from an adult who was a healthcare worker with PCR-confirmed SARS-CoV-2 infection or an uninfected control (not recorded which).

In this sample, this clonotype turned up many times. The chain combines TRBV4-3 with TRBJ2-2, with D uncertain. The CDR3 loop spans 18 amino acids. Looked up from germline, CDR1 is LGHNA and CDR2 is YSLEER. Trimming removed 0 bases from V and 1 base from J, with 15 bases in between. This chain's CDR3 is CASSQEIAVTMNTGELFF. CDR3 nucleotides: TGCGCCAGCAGCCAAGAAATCGCGGTCACTATGAACACCGGGGAGCTGTTTTTT.

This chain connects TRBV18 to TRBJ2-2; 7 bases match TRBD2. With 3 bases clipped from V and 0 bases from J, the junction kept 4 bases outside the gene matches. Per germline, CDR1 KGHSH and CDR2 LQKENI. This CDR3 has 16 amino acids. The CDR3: CASSPSGNPNTGELFF. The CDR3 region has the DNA TGTGCCAGCTCACCCAGCGGGAACCCGAACACCGGGGAGCTGTTTTTT.

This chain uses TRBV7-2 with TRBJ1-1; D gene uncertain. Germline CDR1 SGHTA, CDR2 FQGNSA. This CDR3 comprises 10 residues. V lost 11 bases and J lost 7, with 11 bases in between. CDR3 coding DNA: TGTGCCCACGGGCCCAATGAAGCTTTCTTT. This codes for CAHGPNEAFF.

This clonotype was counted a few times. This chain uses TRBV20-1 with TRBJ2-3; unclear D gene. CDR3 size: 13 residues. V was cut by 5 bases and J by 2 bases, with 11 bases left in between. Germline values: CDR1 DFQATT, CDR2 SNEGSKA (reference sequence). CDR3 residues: CSAPQYVTDTQYF. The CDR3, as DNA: TGCAGTGCTCCCCAATATGTCACAGATACGCAGTATTTT.

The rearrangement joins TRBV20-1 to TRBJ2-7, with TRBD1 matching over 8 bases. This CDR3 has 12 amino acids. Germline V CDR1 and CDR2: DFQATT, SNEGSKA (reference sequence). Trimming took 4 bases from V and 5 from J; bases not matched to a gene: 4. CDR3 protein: CSATPDRDEQYF. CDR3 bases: TGCAGTGCTACCCCGGACAGGGACGAGCAGTACTTC.

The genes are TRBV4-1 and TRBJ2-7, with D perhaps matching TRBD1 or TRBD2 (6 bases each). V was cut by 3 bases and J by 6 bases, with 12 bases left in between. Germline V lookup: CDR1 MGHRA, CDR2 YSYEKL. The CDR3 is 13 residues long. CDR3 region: CASSQGEGGEQYF. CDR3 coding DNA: TGCGCCAGCAGCCAGGGCGAGGGGGGCGAGCAGTACTTC.

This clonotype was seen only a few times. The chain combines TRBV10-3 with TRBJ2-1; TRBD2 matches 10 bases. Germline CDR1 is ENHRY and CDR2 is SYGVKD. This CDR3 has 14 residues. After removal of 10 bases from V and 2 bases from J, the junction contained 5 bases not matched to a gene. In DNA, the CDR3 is TGTGCCAGCATAGCGGGAGGCCCCTACAATGAGCAGTTCTTC. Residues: CASIAGGPYNEQFF.

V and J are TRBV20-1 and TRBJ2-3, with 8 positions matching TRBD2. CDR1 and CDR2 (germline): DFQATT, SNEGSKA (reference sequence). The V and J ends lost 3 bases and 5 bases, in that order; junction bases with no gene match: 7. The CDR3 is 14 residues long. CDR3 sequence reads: CSASLLAEEDTQYF. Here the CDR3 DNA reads TGCAGTGCTAGCCTACTAGCGGAGGAAGATACGCAGTATTTT.

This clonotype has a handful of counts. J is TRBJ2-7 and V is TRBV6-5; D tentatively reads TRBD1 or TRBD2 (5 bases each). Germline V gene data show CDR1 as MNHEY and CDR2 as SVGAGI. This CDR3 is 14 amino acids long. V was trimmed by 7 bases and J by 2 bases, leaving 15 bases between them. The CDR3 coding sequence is TGTGCCAGCAAGTCAGGGAGACCAACCTACGAGCAGTACTTC. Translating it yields CASKSGRPTYEQYF.

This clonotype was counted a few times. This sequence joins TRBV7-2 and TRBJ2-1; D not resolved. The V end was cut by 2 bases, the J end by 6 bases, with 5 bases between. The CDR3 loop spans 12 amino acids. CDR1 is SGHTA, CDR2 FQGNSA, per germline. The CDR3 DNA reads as TGTGCCAGCAGCTTACTCGTCAATGAGCAGTTCTTC. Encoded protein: CASSLLVNEQFF.

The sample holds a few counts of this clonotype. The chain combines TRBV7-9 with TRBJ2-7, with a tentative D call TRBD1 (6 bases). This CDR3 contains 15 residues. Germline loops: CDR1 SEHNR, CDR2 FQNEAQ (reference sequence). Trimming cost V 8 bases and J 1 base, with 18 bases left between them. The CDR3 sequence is CASGVTGSGSYEQYF. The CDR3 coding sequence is TGTGCCAGCGGCGTGACAGGCTCGGGATCCTACGAGCAGTACTTC.

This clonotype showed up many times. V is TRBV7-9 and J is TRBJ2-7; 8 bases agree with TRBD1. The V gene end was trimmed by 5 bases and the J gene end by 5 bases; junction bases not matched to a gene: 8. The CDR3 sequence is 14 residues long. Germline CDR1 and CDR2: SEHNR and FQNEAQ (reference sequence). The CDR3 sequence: CASSVGQGHDEQYF. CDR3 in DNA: TGTGCCAGCAGCGTCGGACAGGGTCATGACGAGCAGTACTTC.

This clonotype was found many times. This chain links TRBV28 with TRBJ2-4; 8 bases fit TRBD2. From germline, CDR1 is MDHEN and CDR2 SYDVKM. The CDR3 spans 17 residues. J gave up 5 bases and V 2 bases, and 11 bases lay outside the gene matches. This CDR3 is CASSLGLEREIQNIQYF. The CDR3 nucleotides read TGTGCCAGCAGTTTAGGCCTCGAGCGGGAGATACAAAACATTCAGTACTTC.

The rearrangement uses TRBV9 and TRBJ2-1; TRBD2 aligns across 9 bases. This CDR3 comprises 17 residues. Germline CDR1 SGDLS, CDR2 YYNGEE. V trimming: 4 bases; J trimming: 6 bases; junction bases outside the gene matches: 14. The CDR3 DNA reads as TGTGCCAGCAGCATAACCGGGACTAGCTTGCAAGGCAATGAGCAGTTCTTC. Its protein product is CASSITGTSLQGNEQFF.

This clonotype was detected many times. The CDR3 loop is CASALAGRATDTQYF. CDR3 nucleotide sequence: TGCGCCAGCGCCCTAGCAGGGCGGGCCACAGATACGCAGTATTTT. The gene calls are TRBV5-1 and TRBJ2-3, with D perhaps TRBD1 or TRBD2 (5 bases each). Trimming removed 7 bases from V and 2 bases from J, with 17 bases in between. Germline V gene sequence: CDR1 SGHRS, CDR2 YFSETQ. The CDR3 spans 15 residues.

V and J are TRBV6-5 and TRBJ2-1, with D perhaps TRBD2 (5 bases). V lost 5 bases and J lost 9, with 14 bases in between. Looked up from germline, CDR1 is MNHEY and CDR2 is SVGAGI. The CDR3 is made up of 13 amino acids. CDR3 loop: CASSPPGSSEQFF. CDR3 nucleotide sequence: TGTGCCAGCAGTCCCCCGGGGAGTAGTGAGCAGTTCTTC.

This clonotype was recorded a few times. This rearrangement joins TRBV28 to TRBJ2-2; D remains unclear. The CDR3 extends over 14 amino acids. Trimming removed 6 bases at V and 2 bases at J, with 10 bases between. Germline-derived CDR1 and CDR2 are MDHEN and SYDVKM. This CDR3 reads CASSEHSNTGELFF. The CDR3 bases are TGTGCCAGCAGCGAACACTCCAACACCGGGGAGCTGTTTTTT.

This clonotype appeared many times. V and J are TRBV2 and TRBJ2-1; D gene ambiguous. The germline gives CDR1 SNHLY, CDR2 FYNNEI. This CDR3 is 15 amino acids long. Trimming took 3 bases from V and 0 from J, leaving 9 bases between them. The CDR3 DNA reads TGTGCCAGCAGTGATAGCCGGAGCTCCTACAATGAGCAGTTCTTC. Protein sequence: CASSDSRSSYNEQFF.

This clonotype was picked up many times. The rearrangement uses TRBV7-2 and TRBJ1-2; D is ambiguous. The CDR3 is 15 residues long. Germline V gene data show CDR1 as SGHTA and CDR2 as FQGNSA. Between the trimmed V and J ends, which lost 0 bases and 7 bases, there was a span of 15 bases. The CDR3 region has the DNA TGTGCCAGCAGCTTAGCTATTTCGGTCCTCAGTGGCTACACCTTC. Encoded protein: CASSLAISVLSGYTF.